This TCR beta chain was recovered during a study of T-cell memory formation after mild COVID-19. Constant-segment-primed 5'RACE gave TCR alpha and TCR beta cDNA libraries with sample barcodes and UMIs. One entry per CDR3 protein, called by TCRdb with MiXCR from the 5' RACE reads. The repertoire holds 450,000 or so distinct CDR3 sequences, around 19% seen once, with roughly 8.4% in the top ten. This clonotype was counted ten times or more. This CDR3 is built from 16 residues. The ends lost 10 bases at V and 2 bases at J; junction bases unmatched: 7. Per germline, CDR1 SNHLY and CDR2 FYNNEI. The chain uses TRBV2 and TRBJ2-2; 13 bases fit TRBD2. The sample comprised PBMCs or a T cell subset sorted from them (not recorded which). The clonotype comes from an adult woman who had mild COVID-19 (a few samples of this study predate the infection). Cell type and time point are not known. CDR3 bases: TGTGCCACCTCCGGGACTAGCGGGATAAACACCGGGGAGCTGTTTTTT. It specifies CATSGTSGINTGELFF.